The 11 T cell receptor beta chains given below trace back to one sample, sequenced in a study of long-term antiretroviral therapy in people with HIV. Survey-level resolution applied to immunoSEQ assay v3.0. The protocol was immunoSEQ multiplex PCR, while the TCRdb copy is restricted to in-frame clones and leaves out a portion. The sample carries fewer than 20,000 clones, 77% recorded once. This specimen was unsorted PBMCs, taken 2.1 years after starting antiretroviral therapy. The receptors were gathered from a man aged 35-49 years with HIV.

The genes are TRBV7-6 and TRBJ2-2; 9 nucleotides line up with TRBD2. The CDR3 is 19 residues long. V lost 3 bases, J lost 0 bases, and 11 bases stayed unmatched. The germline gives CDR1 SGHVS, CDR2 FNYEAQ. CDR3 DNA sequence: TGTGCCAGCAGCTTCCCCAGGGATAGCGGGGGCGCGAACACCGGGGAGCTGTTTTTT. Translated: CASSFPRDSGGANTGELFF.

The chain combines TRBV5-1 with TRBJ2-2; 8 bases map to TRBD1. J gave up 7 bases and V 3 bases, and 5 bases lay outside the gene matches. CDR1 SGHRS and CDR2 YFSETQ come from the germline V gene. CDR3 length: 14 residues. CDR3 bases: TGCGCCAGCAGCTCGGACAGGGCGAGCGGGGAGCTGTTTTTT. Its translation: CASSSDRASGELFF.

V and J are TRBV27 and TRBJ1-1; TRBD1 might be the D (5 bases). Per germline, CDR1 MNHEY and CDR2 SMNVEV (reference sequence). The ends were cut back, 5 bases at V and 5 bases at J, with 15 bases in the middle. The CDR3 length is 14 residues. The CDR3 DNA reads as TGTGCCAGCAGTCTAGGCCCCGGGGGGACTGAAGCTTTCTTT. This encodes CASSLGPGGTEAFF.

CDR3 amino acids: CASSLSAGANTGELFF. CDR3 in DNA: TGCGCCAGCAGCTTGTCTGCGGGGGCGAACACCGGGGAGCTGTTTTTT. The chain is built from TRBV5-1 and TRBJ2-2, with 7 bases identical to TRBD2. V shed 1 base, J shed 0 bases, and the junction held 3 bases outside the gene matches. From germline, CDR1 is SGHRS and CDR2 YFSETQ. This CDR3 has 16 amino acids. Looking up the rest from reference TRBV5-1 and TRBJ2-2 gives the full variable domain: KAGVTQTPRYLIKTRGQQVTLSCSPISGHRSVSWYQQTPGQGLQFLFEYFSETQRNKGNFPGRFSGRQFSNSRSEMNVSTLELGDSALYLCASSLSAGANTGELFFGEGSRLTVL.

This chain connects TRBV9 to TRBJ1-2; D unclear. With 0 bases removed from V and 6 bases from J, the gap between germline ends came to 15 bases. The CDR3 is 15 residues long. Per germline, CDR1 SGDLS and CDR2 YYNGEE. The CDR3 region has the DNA TGTGCCAGCAGCGTAGCTCTGGATAGGGAGGATGGCTACACCTTC. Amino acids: CASSVALDREDGYTF.

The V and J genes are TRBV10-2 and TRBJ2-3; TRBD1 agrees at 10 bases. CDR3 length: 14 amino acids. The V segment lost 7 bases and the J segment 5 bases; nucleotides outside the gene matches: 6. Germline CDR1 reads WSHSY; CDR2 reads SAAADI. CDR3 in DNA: TGCGCCAGCACCAGGACAGGGGGTGGAGATACGCAGTATTTT. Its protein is CASTRTGGGDTQYF.

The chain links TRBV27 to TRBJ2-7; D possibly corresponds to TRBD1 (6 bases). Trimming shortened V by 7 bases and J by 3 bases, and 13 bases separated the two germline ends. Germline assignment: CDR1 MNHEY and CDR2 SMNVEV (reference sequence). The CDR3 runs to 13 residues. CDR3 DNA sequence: TGTGCCAGCAAGAGGGGGATAGGCTACGAGCAGTACTTC. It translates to CASKRGIGYEQYF.

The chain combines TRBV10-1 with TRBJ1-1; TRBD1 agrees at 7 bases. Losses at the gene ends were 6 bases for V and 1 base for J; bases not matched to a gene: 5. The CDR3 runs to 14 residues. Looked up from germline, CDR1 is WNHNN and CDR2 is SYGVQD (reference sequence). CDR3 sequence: CASSPGTANTEAFF. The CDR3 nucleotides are TGCGCCAGCAGCCCTGGGACAGCGAACACTGAAGCTTTCTTT.

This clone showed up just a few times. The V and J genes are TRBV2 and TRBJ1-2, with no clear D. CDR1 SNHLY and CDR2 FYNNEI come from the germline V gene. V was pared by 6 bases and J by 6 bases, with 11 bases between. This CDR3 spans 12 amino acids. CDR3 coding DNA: TGTGCCAGCAGGGTCGCCCTCGATGGCTACACCTTC. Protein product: CASRVALDGYTF.

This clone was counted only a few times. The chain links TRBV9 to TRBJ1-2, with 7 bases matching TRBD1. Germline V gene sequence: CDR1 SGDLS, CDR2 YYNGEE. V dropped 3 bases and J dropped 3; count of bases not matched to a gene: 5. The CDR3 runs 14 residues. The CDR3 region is CASSASGTDYGYTF. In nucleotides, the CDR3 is TGTGCCAGCAGCGCTTCTGGGACAGACTATGGCTACACCTTC.

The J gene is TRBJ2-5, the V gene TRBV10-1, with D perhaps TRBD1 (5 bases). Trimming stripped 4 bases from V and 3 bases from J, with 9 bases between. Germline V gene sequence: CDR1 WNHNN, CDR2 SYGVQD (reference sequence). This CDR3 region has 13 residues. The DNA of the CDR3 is TGCGCCAGCAGTGGTACAGGAGAAGAGACCCAGTACTTC. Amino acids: CASSGTGEETQYF.